This paragraph covers one TCR beta chain sequence. Its antigen is still unknown. The CDR3 loop spans 14 amino acids. Germline values: CDR1 SGHAT, CDR2 FQNNGV. Trimming pared 2 bases from V and 7 bases from J, leaving 9 bases between. Sample time point: week 35, safety follow-up. The content of each vaccine dose was 300 ug of mutant IDH1 20-mer peptide, and topical imiquimod accompanied it. This sample is drawn from a study of a mutant IDH1 vaccine in newly diagnosed glioma. Profiling relied on immunoSEQ multiplex PCR, and the TCRdb table lists in-frame clones only, not all of them. The table lists roughly 30,000 clones, around 80% of them singletons, with 10% to 12% in the top ten.

This chain connects TRBV11-2 to TRBJ1-6; D is uncertain. This clonotype was sampled from a woman aged 40 to 49 with glioma. Specimen: PBMCs, collected from a glioma patient whose treatment included an IDH1 peptide vaccine. The CDR3 sequence: CASSLTMGNSPLHF. CDR3 bases: TGTGCCAGCAGCTTAACGATGGGAAATTCACCCCTCCACTTT.